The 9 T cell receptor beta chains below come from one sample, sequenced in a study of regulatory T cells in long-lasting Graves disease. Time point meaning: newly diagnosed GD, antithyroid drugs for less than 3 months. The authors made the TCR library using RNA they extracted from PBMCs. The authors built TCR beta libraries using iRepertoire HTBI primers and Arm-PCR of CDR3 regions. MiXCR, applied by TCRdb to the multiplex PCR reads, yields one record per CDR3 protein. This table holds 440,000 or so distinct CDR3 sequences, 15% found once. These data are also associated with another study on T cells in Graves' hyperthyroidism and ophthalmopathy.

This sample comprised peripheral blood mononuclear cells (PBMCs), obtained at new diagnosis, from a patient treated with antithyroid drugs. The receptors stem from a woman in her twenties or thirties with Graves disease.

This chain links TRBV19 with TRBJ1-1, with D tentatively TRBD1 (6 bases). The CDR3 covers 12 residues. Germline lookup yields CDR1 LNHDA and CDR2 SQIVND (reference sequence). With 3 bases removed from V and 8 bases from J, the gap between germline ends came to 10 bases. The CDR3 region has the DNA TGTGCCAGTAGTATCGGACAGCCCGAAGCTTTCTTT. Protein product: CASSIGQPEAFF.

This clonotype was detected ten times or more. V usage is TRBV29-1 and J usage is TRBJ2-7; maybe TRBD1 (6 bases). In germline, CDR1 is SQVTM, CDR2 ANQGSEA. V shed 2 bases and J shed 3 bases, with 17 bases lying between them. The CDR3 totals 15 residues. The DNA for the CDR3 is TGCAGCGTTGAATTTGGCGTAGAGGGGGACTACGAGCAGTACTTC. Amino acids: CSVEFGVEGDYEQYF.

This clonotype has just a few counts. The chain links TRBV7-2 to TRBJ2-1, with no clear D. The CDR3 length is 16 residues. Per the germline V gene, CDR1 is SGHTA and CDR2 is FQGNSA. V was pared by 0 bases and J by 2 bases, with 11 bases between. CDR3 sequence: CASSLANSGPYNEQFF. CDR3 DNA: TGTGCCAGCAGCTTAGCGAACTCAGGTCCCTACAATGAGCAGTTCTTC.

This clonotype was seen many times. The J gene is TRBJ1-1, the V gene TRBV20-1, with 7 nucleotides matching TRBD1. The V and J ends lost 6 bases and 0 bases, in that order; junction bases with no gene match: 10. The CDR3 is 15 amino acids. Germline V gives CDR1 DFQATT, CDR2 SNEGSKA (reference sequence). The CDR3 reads CSAGGKQGLNTEAFF. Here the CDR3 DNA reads TGCAGTGCGGGGGGCAAACAGGGGTTGAACACTGAAGCTTTCTTT.

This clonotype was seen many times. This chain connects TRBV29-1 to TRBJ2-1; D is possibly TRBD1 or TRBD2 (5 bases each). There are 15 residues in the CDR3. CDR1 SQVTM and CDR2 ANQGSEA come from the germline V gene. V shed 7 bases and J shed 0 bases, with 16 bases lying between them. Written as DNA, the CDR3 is TGCAGCGGGGGACCGCAAATTAGCTCCTACAATGAGCAGTTCTTC. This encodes CSGGPQISSYNEQFF.

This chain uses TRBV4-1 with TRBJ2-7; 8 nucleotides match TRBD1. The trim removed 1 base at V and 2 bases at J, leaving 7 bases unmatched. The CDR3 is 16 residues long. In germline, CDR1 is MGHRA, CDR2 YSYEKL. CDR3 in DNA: TGCGCCAGCAGCCAAGTTGGGACAGGACAAGCCTACGAGCAGTACTTC. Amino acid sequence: CASSQVGTGQAYEQYF.

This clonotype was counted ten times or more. The CDR3: CSVRTGGEQYF. As DNA, the CDR3 is TGCAGCGTCCGGACAGGGGGCGAGCAGTACTTC. V usage is TRBV29-1 and J usage is TRBJ2-7; 10 bases line up with TRBD1. This CDR3 region has 11 residues. CDR1 and CDR2 (germline): SQVTM, ANQGSEA. V was pared by 6 bases and J by 6 bases, with 2 bases of the junction left unmatched.

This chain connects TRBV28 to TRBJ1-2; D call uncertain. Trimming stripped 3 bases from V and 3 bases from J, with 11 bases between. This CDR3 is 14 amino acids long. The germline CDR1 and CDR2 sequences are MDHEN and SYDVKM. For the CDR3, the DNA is TGTGCCAGCAGTTTTCCTAGGGAAGACTATGGCTACACCTTC. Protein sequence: CASSFPREDYGYTF.

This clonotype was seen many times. The CDR3 is CASSFSEYETQYF. Here the CDR3 DNA reads TGTGCCAGCAGCTTCTCGGAGTATGAGACCCAGTACTTC. The chain links TRBV11-2 to TRBJ2-5; D is uncertain. Germline V CDR1 and CDR2: SGHAT, FQNNGV. Trimming shortened V by 3 bases and J by 5 bases, and 10 bases separated the two germline ends. CDR3 length: 13 amino acids.